The next 12 T cell receptor beta chains were all read from a single sample in a study of shared clonotypes between healthy human individuals. The assay was immunoSEQ multiplex PCR, and TCRdb's table has in-frame clones only and misses some. This table holds around 2.5 million clones, 80% to 95% found once. The sequenced sample was naive CD4+ T cells from PBMCs. Subset here: CD45RA+ positively selected. The receptors derive from a young man in good health. Some clones in this sample may be carry-over from other donors' samples.

This rearrangement joins TRBV4-1 to TRBJ1-2; D is unclear. This CDR3 contains 14 residues. Trimming stripped 3 bases from V and 6 bases from J, with 14 bases between. Per germline, CDR1 MGHRA and CDR2 YSYEKL. CDR3 in amino acids: CASSQGMGADGYTF. The CDR3 DNA follows: TGCGCCAGCAGCCAGGGGATGGGCGCTGATGGCTACACCTTC.

The chain joins TRBV7-9 to TRBJ2-5, with 14 bases aligning to TRBD2. From germline, CDR1 is SEHNR and CDR2 FQNEAQ (reference sequence). CDR3 size: 16 residues. The ends lost 7 bases at V and 5 bases at J; junction bases unmatched: 9. Written as DNA, the CDR3 is TGTGCCAGCACCGTCCGAAGGACTAGCGGGAGGGAGACCCAGTACTTC. Its translation: CASTVRRTSGRETQYF.

This clone has only one observation. In the same sample, other DNA sequences code for this CDR3. V usage is TRBV6-5 and J usage is TRBJ1-1; 7 bases match TRBD1. The CDR3 length is 15 residues. Germline trimming cut 2 bases from V and 5 bases from J; bases unmatched to any gene: 8. The germline V gene encodes CDR1 MNHEY and CDR2 SVGAGI. CDR3 residues: CASSYRQGLGTEAFF. CDR3 sequence (DNA): TGTGCCAGCAGTTACCGACAGGGACTGGGAACTGAAGCTTTCTTT.

V usage is TRBV6-1 and J usage is TRBJ2-3, with TRBD2 matching over 7 bases. Trimming at V came to 4 bases and at J to 2 bases, leaving 6 bases not matched to a gene. Germline CDR1 reads MNHNS; CDR2 reads SASEGT. The CDR3 extends over 15 amino acids. The CDR3 coding sequence is TGTGCCAGCAGTGTGGGGGGGACTATCACAGATACGCAGTATTTT. Protein product: CASSVGGTITDTQYF.

V is TRBV6-6 and J is TRBJ1-1; D is ambiguous. Germline CDR1 reads MNHNY; CDR2 reads SVGAGI (reference sequence). The V end was cut by 5 bases, the J end by 0 bases, with 7 bases between. The CDR3 runs to 13 residues. CDR3 in amino acids: CASSADLNTEAFF. The CDR3 coding sequence is TGTGCCAGCAGTGCAGACTTGAACACTGAAGCTTTCTTT.

J is TRBJ2-7 and V is TRBV7-2; no clear D. Looked up from germline, CDR1 is SGHTA and CDR2 is FQGNSA. Trimming removed 1 base from V and 5 bases from J, with 9 bases in between. This CDR3 has 13 residues. CDR3 nucleotides: TGTGCCAGCAGCTTAGAAGTCTACCACGAGCAGTACTTC. It encodes CASSLEVYHEQYF.

The V gene is TRBV6-6, the J gene TRBJ2-3; the D is unclear. V was pared by 0 bases and J by 6 bases, with 13 bases between. Germline-derived CDR1 and CDR2 are MNHNY and SVGAGI (reference sequence). The CDR3 runs 15 residues. The CDR3 reads CASSYSGRPRDTQYF. The CDR3 nucleotides are TGTGCCAGCAGTTACTCCGGACGGCCAAGGGATACGCAGTATTTT.

V is TRBV2 and J is TRBJ1-3; D possibly corresponds to TRBD1 (5 bases). Trimming took 8 bases from V and 0 from J, leaving 14 bases between them. The CDR3 is made up of 15 amino acids. Looked up from germline, CDR1 is SNHLY and CDR2 is FYNNEI. The CDR3 protein is CASALHGGSGNTIYF. The CDR3 DNA sequence: TGTGCCAGCGCACTGCACGGGGGCTCTGGAAACACCATATATTTT.

A single count supports this clone. The V gene is TRBV6-5, the J gene TRBJ1-1; unclear D gene. CDR1 and CDR2 (germline): MNHEY, SVGAGI. V was pared by 6 bases and J by 7 bases, with 15 bases between. This CDR3 comprises 13 residues. This chain's CDR3 is CASRFTEDGEAFF. CDR3 nucleotide sequence: TGTGCCAGCAGGTTTACGGAGGATGGTGAAGCTTTCTTT.

This clone was detected only once. This sequence joins TRBV2 and TRBJ2-1; the match to TRBD2 covers 12 bases. The CDR3 consists of 15 residues. Germline CDR1 and CDR2: SNHLY and FYNNEI. V dropped 1 base and J dropped 8; count of bases not matched to a gene: 3. The CDR3 DNA sequence: TGTGCCAGCAGTGAAGAGGCTAGCGGGAGGGATGAGCAGTTCTTC. This gives the protein CASSEEASGRDEQFF.

The chain links TRBV18 to TRBJ1-1, with D tentatively TRBD1 (6 bases). Germline CDR1 is KGHSH and CDR2 is LQKENI. This CDR3 contains 15 residues. The V gene lost 6 bases and the J gene lost 1 base, with 15 bases spanning the gap. The CDR3 here is CASSRSTGTNTEAFF. Here the CDR3 DNA reads TGTGCCAGCTCTCGAAGCACAGGGACGAACACTGAAGCTTTCTTT.

V is TRBV5-1 and J is TRBJ1-1; D may be TRBD1 (6 bases). The ends were cut back, 4 bases at V and 7 bases at J, with 17 bases in the middle. Germline V gives CDR1 SGHRS, CDR2 YFSETQ. The CDR3 consists of 14 residues. The CDR3 spells CASSPITGHFEAFF. CDR3 nucleotides: TGCGCCAGCAGCCCTATAACGGGACACTTTGAAGCTTTCTTT.